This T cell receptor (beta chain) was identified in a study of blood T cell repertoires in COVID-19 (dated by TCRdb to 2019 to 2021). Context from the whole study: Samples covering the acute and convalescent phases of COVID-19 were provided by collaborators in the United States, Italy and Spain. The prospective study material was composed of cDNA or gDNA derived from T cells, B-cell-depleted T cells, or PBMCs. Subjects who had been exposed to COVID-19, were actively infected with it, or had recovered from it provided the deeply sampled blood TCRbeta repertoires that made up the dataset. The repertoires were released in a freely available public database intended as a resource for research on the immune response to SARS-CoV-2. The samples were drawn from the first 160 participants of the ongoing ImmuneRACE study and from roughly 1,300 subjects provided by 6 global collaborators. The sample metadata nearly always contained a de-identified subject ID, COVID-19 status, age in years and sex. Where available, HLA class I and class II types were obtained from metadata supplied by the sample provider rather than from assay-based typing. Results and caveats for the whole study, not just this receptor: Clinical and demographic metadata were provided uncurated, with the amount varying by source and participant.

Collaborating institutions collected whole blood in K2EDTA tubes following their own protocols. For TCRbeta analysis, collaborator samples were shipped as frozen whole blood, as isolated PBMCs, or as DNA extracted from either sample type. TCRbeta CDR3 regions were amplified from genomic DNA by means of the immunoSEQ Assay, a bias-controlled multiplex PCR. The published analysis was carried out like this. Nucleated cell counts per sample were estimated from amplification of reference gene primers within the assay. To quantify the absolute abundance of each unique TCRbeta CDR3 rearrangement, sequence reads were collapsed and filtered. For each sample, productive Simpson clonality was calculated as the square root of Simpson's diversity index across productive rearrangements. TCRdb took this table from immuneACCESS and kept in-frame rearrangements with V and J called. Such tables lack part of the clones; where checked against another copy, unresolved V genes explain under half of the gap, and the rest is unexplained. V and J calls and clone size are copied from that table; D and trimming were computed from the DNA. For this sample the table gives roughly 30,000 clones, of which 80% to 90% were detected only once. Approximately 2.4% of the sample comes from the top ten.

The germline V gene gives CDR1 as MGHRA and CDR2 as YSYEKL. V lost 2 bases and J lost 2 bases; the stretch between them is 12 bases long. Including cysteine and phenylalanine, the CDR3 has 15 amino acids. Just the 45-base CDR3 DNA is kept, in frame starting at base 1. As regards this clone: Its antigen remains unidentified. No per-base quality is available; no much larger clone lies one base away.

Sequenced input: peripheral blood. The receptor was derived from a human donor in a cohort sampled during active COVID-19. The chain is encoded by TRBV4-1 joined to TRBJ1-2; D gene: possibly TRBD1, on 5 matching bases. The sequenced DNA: TGCGCCAGCAGCCAAAACGGGGGGGTCAACTATGGCTACACCTTC. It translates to CASSQNGGVNYGYTF.